The TCR beta chain described here comes from a study of blood T cells in healthy people across ages. Study overall: Capture via template switching afforded approximately one barcoded beta molecule per two T cells.

V lost 4 bases and J 1 base, leaving 10 bases between the germline ends. Germline loops: CDR1 SQVTM, CDR2 ANQGSEA. This CDR3 is built from 13 residues. The use of a sample-barcoded 5' primer and a J-beta primer mix characterized a second PCR of roughly 7 to 12 cycles. TCRdb reprocessed the 5' RACE reads with MiXCR, giving one entry per CDR3 protein. The sample records approximately 1,700,000 distinct CDR3 sequences, around 40% being singletons. Sequencing was done on a sample of blood. The chain links TRBV29-1 to TRBJ1-2, with D uncertain. This clonotype originated in a human donor in good health. CDR3 sequence reads: CSVVSRHNYGYTF. CDR3 nucleotide sequence: TGCAGCGTTGTGTCAAGGCATAACTATGGCTACACCTTC.